This is a list of T cell receptor beta chains from one sample in a study of blood T cells in healthy people across ages. In TCRdb, the 5' RACE reads were re-called with MiXCR into one record per CDR3 protein. The sample carries around 1.5 million distinct CDR3 sequences, about 32% recorded once. Material: blood. The source is a woman in her twenties or thirties in good health. CDR3s include the opening cysteine and the closing phenylalanine or tryptophan.

>TRBV15|TRBJ2-5
CATSRVGAGVPQETQYF
>TRBV7-3|TRBJ2-1
CASSLSGTALNEQFF
>TRBV20-1|TRBJ2-1
CSASGLTAGGYNEQFF
>TRBV7-2|TRBJ2-1
CASSPPGLAGGRNEQFF
>TRBV29-1|TRBJ1-1
CSISRANTEAFF
>TRBV7-6|TRBJ2-7
CASSLGGTGSHEQYF
>TRBV4-2|TRBJ1-6
CASSQPWGEGAPGSPLHF
>TRBV5-1|TRBJ1-2
CASSSGQGVAYGYTF
>TRBV5-5|TRBJ2-5
CASSSKGGRQEAQYF
>TRBV6-5|TRBJ2-7
CASSYSWDSSYEQYF
>TRBV7-9|TRBJ2-5
CASSPDSSQETQYF